The T cell receptor beta chain under discussion was sequenced for a study of T cell repertoires in cytomegalovirus infection. On the study more broadly: Public TCR beta signature analysis indicated the presence of both CMV infection and matching HLA type. Findings of the study overall: Individuals carrying CMV plus the relevant HLA were identified by cumulative frequency of public TCR beta families.

TCRdb used MiXCR to reprocess the reads, holding one entry per CDR3 protein. The table records under 600,000 distinct CDR3 sequences, about 15% of them present only once. In the case of this clonotype: Antigen: not known.

This CDR3 is built from 12 residues. V lost 4 bases and J 2 bases, leaving 6 bases between the germline ends. Germline CDR1 and CDR2: SEHNR and FQNEAQ (reference sequence). V is TRBV7-9 and J is TRBJ2-7, with D uncertain. This sequence was found in a human donor in good health (CMV status not recorded). Some clones in this sample may be carry-over from other donors' samples. The sequencing input was CD8+ T cells from PBMCs. The chain's CDR3 is CASSSKAYEQYF. The CDR3 DNA reads as TGTGCCAGCAGCTCGAAGGCCTACGAGCAGTACTTC.